The present entry profiles one T cell receptor beta chain with its context. This sample stems from a study of shared clonotypes between healthy human individuals. Naive CD8 cells comprised CD45RO-negative, CCR7-positively selected cells, excluding terminally differentiated effector memory CD45RA+ cells. The V and J ends lost 1 base and 2 bases respectively, with 5 bases between them. Germline CDR1 reads SGHRS; CDR2 reads YFSETQ. The CDR3 runs to 13 residues. Measured with immunoSEQ multiplex PCR; TCRdb has only the in-frame clones, and not every one. The sample records fewer than 850,000 clones, 95% to 97% being singletons.

The V gene is TRBV5-1, the J gene TRBJ2-3; D not resolved. Sequenced material: naive CD8+ T cells sorted from blood. The sequence derives from a man younger than 45 in good health. The CDR3 sequence is CASSLYPTDTQYF. The CDR3 DNA sequence: TGCGCCAGCAGCTTGTACCCCACAGATACGCAGTATTTT.